This TCR beta chain was recovered during a study of control samples from healthy donors and cancer patients. Generated by immunoSEQ multiplex PCR, the TCRdb table keeps only in-frame clones and is missing some. Of 40,000 or so clones in the sample, 80% to 95% were seen once. The sequenced sample was PBMCs. The TCR was taken from a woman in her forties with head and neck cancer.

In nucleotides, the CDR3 is TGTGCCAGCAGTCCACTCGCGGGACAGTGGAGCGAGCAGTACTTC. Translated, it gives CASSPLAGQWSEQYF. The rearrangement joins TRBV27 to TRBJ2-7; D may be TRBD1 (7 bases). Trimming left V 5 bases short and J 6 bases short, with 20 bases between. CDR3 length equals 15 residues. Germline CDR1 is MNHEY and CDR2 is SMNVEV (reference sequence).